This T cell receptor beta chain comes out of a study of CD8 T cells in Susac syndrome. This CDR3 region has 14 residues. The germline V gene encodes CDR1 MGHRA and CDR2 YSYEKL. V lost 5 bases, J lost 3 bases, and 14 bases lay in between. Sequencing of TCR beta was performed on blood CD8+ and CD4+ T cells. While CD8+ and CD4+ T cells were isolated negatively, TEMRA cells were enriched by FACS. This clonotype was observed once. Its cognate antigen is unknown. Study conclusions and caveats: Acknowledgment was made by the study that its TCR sequencing and HLA analysis involved a relatively small number of individuals.

Random hexamers were used to reverse transcribe an amount of roughly 0.45 to 1 ug RNA. Across 54 Vbeta and 13 Jbeta, immunoSEQ multiplex PCR amplified TCR beta CDR3. TCRdb re-called the immunoSEQ multiplex PCR reads through MiXCR, storing one row per CDR3 protein. The sample includes over 350,000 distinct CDR3 sequences, around 85% of them seen just once. The sample taken for sequencing was CD8+ T cells from PBMCs. The clonotype comes from a human donor with multiple sclerosis. The chain carries TRBV4-1 and TRBJ2-7; either TRBD1 or TRBD2 may supply D (7 bases each). Written as DNA, the CDR3 is TGCGCCAGCAGCTCAGGGGGAGGGGTCTACGAGCAGTACTTC. Protein product: CASSSGGGVYEQYF.